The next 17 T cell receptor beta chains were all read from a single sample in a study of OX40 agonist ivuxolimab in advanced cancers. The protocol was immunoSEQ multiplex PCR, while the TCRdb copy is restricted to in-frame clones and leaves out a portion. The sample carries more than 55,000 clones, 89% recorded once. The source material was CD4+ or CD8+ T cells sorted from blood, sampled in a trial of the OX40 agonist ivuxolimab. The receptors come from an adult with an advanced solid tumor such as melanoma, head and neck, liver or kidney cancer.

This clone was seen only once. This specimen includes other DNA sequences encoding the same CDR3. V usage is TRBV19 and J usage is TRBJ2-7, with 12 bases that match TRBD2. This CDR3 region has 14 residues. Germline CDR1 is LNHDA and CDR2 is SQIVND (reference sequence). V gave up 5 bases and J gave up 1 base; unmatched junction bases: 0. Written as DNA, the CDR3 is TGTGCCAGTAGTCTAGCGGGGGGGTCCTACGAGCAGTACTTC. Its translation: CASSLAGGSYEQYF.

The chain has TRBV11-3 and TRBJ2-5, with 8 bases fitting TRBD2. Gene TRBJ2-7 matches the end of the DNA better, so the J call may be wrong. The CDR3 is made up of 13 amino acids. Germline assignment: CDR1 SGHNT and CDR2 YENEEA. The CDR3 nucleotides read TGTGCCAGCAGCCGGGGGGGCTGGGACGAGCAGTACTTC. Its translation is CASSRGGWDEQYF.

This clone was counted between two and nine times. CDR3 bases: TGTGCCAGCAGTCCGCGACCCAATTCACCCCTCCACTTT. It yields the protein CASSPRPNSPLHF. The chain couples TRBV27 to TRBJ1-6, with D unclear. The germline V gene has CDR1 MNHEY and CDR2 SMNVEV (reference sequence). V was cut by 5 bases and J by 7 bases, with 9 bases left in between. The CDR3 totals 13 residues.

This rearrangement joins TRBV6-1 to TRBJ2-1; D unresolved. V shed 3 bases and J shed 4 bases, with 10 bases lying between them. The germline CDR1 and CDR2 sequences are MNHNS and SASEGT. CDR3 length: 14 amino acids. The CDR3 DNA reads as TGTGCCAGCAGTGAGGGTAGTATATACAATGAGCAGTTCTTC. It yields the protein CASSEGSIYNEQFF.

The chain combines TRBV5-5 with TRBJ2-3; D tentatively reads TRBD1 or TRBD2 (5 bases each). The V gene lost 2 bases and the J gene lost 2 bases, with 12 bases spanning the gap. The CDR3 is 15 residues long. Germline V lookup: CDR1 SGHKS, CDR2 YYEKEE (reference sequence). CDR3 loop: CASSLGEFPTDTQYF. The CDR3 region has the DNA TGTGCCAGCAGCTTAGGGGAGTTCCCCACAGATACGCAGTATTTT.

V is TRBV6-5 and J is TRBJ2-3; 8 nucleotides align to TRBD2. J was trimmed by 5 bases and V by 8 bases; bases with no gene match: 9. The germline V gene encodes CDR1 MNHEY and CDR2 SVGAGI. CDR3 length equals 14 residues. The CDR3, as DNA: TGTGCCAGCTCCAATCGGGGGGGCGGAGATACGCAGTATTTT. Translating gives CASSNRGGGDTQYF.

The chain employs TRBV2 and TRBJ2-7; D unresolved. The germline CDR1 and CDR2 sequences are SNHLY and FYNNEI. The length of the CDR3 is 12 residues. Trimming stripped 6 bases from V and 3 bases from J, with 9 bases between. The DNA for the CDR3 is TGTGCCAGCAGCCCACAGAACTACGAGCAGTACTTC. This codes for CASSPQNYEQYF.

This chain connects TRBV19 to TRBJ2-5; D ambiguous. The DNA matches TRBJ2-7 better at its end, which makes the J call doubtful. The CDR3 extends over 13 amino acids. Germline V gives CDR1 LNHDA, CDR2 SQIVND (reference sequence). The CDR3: CASSPIGSYEQYF. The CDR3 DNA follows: TGTGCCAGTAGTCCCATAGGCTCCTACGAGCAGTACTTC.

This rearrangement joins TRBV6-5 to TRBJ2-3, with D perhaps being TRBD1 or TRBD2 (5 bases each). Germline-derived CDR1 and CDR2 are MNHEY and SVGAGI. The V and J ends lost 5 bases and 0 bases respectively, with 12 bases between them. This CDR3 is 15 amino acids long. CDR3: CASSILGVSTDTQYF. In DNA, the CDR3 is TGTGCCAGCAGTATACTAGGGGTTAGCACAGATACGCAGTATTTT.

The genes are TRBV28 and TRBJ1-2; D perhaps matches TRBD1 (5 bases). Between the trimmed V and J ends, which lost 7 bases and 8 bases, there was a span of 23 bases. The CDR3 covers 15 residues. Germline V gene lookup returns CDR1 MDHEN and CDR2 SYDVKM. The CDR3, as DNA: TGTGCCAGCATATCCCCGGGGGTGAAGTGGCTCGGCTACACCTTC. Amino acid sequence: CASISPGVKWLGYTF.

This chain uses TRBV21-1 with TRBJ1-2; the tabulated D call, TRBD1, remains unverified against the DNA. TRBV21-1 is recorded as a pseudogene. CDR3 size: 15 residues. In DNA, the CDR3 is TGTGCCAGCAGCCCTCAGGGGTTTAAGAACTATGGCTACACCTTC. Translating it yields CASSPQGFKNYGYTF.

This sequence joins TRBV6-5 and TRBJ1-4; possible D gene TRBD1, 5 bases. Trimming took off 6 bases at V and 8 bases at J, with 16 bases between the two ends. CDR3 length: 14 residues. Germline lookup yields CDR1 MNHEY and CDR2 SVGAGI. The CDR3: CASRGWGGGEKLFF. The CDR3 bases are TGTGCCAGCAGGGGCTGGGGGGGAGGAGAAAAACTGTTTTTT.

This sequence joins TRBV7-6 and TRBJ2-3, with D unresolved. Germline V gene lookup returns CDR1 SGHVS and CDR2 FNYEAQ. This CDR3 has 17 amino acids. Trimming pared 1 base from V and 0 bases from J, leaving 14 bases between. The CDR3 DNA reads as TGTGCCAGCAGCTTAGTTTTGTCCATACTAAGCACAGATACGCAGTATTTT. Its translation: CASSLVLSILSTDTQYF. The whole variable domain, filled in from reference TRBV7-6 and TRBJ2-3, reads GAGVSQSPRYKVTKRGQDVALRCDPISGHVSLYWYRQALGQGPEFLTYFNYEAQQDKSGLPNDRFSAERPEGSISTLTIQRTEQRDSAMYRCASSLVLSILSTDTQYFGPGTRLTVL.

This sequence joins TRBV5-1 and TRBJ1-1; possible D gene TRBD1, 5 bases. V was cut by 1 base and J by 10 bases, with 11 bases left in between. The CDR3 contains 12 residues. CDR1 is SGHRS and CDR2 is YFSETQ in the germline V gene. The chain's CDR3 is CASSLPPGGAFF. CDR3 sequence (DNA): TGCGCCAGCAGCTTGCCTCCGGGGGGAGCTTTCTTT.

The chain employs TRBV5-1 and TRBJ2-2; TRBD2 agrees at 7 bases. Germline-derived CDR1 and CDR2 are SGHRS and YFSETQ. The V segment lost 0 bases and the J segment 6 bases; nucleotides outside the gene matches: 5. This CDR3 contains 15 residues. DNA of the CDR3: TGCGCCAGCAGCTTGGCACAGGCGGGAGCCGGGGAGCTGTTTTTT. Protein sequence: CASSLAQAGAGELFF.

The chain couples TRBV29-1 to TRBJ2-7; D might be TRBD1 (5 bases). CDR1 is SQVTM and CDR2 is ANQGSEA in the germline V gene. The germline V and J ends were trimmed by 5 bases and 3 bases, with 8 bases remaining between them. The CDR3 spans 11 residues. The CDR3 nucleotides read TGCAGCGTTAGTACAGGCTACGAGCAGTACTTC. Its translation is CSVSTGYEQYF.

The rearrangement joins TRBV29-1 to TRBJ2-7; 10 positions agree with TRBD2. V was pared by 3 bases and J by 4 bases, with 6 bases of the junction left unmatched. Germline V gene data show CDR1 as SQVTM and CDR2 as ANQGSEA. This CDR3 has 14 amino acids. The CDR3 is CSVEALAGRYEQYF. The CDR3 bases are TGCAGCGTTGAGGCACTAGCGGGAAGGTACGAGCAGTACTTC.